The rows below give T cell receptor beta chains drawn from one sample of a study. TCRdb recomputed calls from the 5' RACE reads with MiXCR, one row per CDR3 protein. Here the sample spans roughly 50,000 distinct CDR3 sequences, more than 20% being singletons. The sample taken for sequencing was tumor-infiltrating naive CD4+ T cells sorted from the breast tumor. The origin of the receptors is a female donor with breast cancer. Each CDR3 is given with its conserved first and last residue. The order of the fields is V gene, CDR3 length, J gene, CDR3 protein.

v_gene: TRBV20-1; len: 13; j_gene: TRBJ2-7; CDR3aa: CSAEGGVISEQYF
v_gene: TRBV9; len: 15; j_gene: TRBJ2-7; CDR3aa: CASSVEPSGNYEQYF
v_gene: TRBV7-2; len: 16; j_gene: TRBJ2-1; CDR3aa: CASSRTLTSAYNEQFF
v_gene: TRBV20-1; len: 11; j_gene: TRBJ2-7; CDR3aa: CSATLLYEQYF
v_gene: TRBV12-3/TRBV12-4; len: 15; j_gene: TRBJ1-4; CDR3aa: CASSTGTATNEKLFF
v_gene: TRBV25-1; len: 15; j_gene: TRBJ1-3; CDR3aa: CASSEGPLSGNTIYF
v_gene: TRBV5-1; len: 14; j_gene: TRBJ1-2; CDR3aa: CASSLDPGTGGYTF
v_gene: TRBV4-2; len: 14; j_gene: TRBJ2-2; CDR3aa: CASTRQGSTGELFF
v_gene: TRBV20-1; len: 13; j_gene: TRBJ2-3; CDR3aa: CSGAGGSTDTQYF
v_gene: TRBV10-1; len: 13; j_gene: TRBJ1-1; CDR3aa: CASSFETNTEAFF
v_gene: TRBV7-9; len: 13; j_gene: TRBJ1-1; CDR3aa: CASSPRGSTEAFF
v_gene: TRBV20-1; len: 14; j_gene: TRBJ2-1; CDR3aa: CSADRGLVGNEQFF
v_gene: TRBV6-5; len: 13; j_gene: TRBJ1-1; CDR3aa: CASRGNRNTEAFF
v_gene: TRBV25-1; len: 17; j_gene: TRBJ2-1; CDR3aa: CASSAKRTGGPYNEQFF
v_gene: TRBV5-1; len: 15; j_gene: TRBJ2-1; CDR3aa: CASSLNGGNYNEQFF
v_gene: TRBV5-5; len: 12; j_gene: TRBJ1-2; CDR3aa: CASSTGADGYTF
v_gene: TRBV5-1; len: 14; j_gene: TRBJ1-1; CDR3aa: CASSLLPGYTEAFF
v_gene: TRBV6-5; len: 14; j_gene: TRBJ1-5; CDR3aa: CTSSQGTGNQPQHF
v_gene: TRBV9; len: 13; j_gene: TRBJ2-5; CDR3aa: CASSTGTGETQYF
v_gene: TRBV7-2; len: 11; j_gene: TRBJ2-4; CDR3aa: CASSLINIQYF
v_gene: TRBV20-1; len: 12; j_gene: TRBJ2-3; CDR3aa: CSAIESTDTQYF
v_gene: TRBV20-1; len: 13; j_gene: TRBJ2-5; CDR3aa: CSVELKPHVTQYF
v_gene: TRBV4-2; len: 17; j_gene: TRBJ2-6; CDR3aa: CASSHAGLNSGANVLTF
v_gene: TRBV27; len: 14; j_gene: TRBJ1-1; CDR3aa: CASSLRRQNTEAFF
v_gene: TRBV5-4; len: 14; j_gene: TRBJ2-1; CDR3aa: CASSPDLARGEQFF
v_gene: TRBV7-2; len: 14; j_gene: TRBJ1-1; CDR3aa: CASSRTGGNTEAFF
v_gene: TRBV10-3; len: 11; j_gene: TRBJ2-7; CDR3aa: CAIAGGDEQYF
v_gene: TRBV29-1; len: 11; j_gene: TRBJ1-1; CDR3aa: CSVKPQLEAFF
v_gene: TRBV5-1; len: 15; j_gene: TRBJ2-7; CDR3aa: CASSLTPTETYEQYF
v_gene: TRBV4-1; len: 14; j_gene: TRBJ2-2; CDR3aa: CASSPRTQTGELFF
v_gene: TRBV5-1; len: 14; j_gene: TRBJ1-1; CDR3aa: CASSVGQENTEAFF
v_gene: TRBV6-5; len: 15; j_gene: TRBJ2-3; CDR3aa: CASSASGGPSDTQYF
v_gene: TRBV5-1; len: 13; j_gene: TRBJ1-1; CDR3aa: CASSLVANTEAFF
v_gene: TRBV5-1; len: 16; j_gene: TRBJ2-3; CDR3aa: CASSISRGGRQDTQYF
v_gene: TRBV12-3/TRBV12-4; len: 15; j_gene: TRBJ2-1; CDR3aa: CASLTLSGSYNEQFF
v_gene: TRBV29-1; len: 12; j_gene: TRBJ2-7; CDR3aa: CSVDRGPGEQYF
v_gene: TRBV12-3/TRBV12-4; len: 14; j_gene: TRBJ2-1; CDR3aa: CASSPDGTSRRRSF
v_gene: TRBV5-8; len: 17; j_gene: TRBJ2-4; CDR3aa: CASSFKVTGGAKNIQYF
v_gene: TRBV7-3; len: 12; j_gene: TRBJ2-3; CDR3aa: CASSPDGGMQYF
v_gene: TRBV11-2; len: 13; j_gene: TRBJ1-2; CDR3aa: CASCLGAGGGYTF
v_gene: TRBV10-1; len: 15; j_gene: TRBJ2-3; CDR3aa: CASSEKGRVADTQYF
v_gene: TRBV20-1; len: 16; j_gene: TRBJ2-1; CDR3aa: CSAVPSGRAGLNEQFF
v_gene: TRBV6-5; len: 14; j_gene: TRBJ2-1; CDR3aa: CASSTGTRILEQFF
v_gene: TRBV4-2; len: 12; j_gene: TRBJ2-2; CDR3aa: CASGQNTGELFF
v_gene: TRBV20-1; len: 12; j_gene: TRBJ2-7; CDR3aa: CSAGTTGYEQYF
v_gene: TRBV20-1; len: 16; j_gene: TRBJ2-3; CDR3aa: CSATPGGHPPADTQYF
v_gene: TRBV5-1; len: 13; j_gene: TRBJ1-1; CDR3aa: CASSLTMNTEAFF
v_gene: TRBV9; len: 14; j_gene: TRBJ1-1; CDR3aa: CASSVVAVGTEAFF
v_gene: TRBV5-1; len: 16; j_gene: TRBJ2-6; CDR3aa: CASSLAHPSGANVLTF
v_gene: TRBV20-1; len: 14; j_gene: TRBJ1-1; CDR3aa: CSARDSQGNTEAFF
v_gene: TRBV6-5; len: 14; j_gene: TRBJ1-4; CDR3aa: CATRLDATNEKLFF
v_gene: TRBV28; len: 14; j_gene: TRBJ2-5; CDR3aa: CASRGAGSQETQYF
v_gene: TRBV5-1; len: 15; j_gene: TRBJ2-2; CDR3aa: CASSLRQGGAGELFF
v_gene: TRBV5-1; len: 15; j_gene: TRBJ2-1; CDR3aa: CASSATSGGYNEQFF
v_gene: TRBV28; len: 12; j_gene: TRBJ2-7; CDR3aa: CASSFSLYEQYF